This T cell receptor (beta chain) was identified in a study of human thymus T cells. Method: immunoSEQ multiplex PCR; TCRdb's copy keeps in-frame clones and lacks some. The data hold tens of thousands of clones, with 90% to 95% observed a single time. In germline, CDR1 is SGHKS, CDR2 YYEKEE (reference sequence). The CDR3 has 15 residues. Trimming at V came to 3 bases and at J to 1 base, leaving 1 base not matched to a gene. This clonotype was obtained from a boy in the first two years of life with a congenital heart defect but otherwise immunologically healthy. The gene calls are TRBV5-5 and TRBJ2-2; 9 positions match TRBD1. Sequencing was carried out using blood. CDR3 nucleotide sequence: TGTGCCAGCAGCTCGGACAGGGGGAACACCGGGGAGCTGTTTTTT. Protein: CASSSDRGNTGELFF.